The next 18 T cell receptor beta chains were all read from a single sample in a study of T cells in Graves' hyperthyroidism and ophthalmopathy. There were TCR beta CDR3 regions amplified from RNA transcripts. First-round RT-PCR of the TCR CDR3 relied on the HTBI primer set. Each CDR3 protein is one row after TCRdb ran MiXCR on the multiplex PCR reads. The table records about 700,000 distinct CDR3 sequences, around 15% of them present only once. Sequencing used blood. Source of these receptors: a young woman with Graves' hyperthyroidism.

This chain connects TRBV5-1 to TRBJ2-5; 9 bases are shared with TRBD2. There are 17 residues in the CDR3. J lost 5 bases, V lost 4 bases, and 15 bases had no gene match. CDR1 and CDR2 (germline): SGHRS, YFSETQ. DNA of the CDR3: TGCGCCAGCAGCCCCCCGGATCTACTAGCGGGCTTGGAGACCCAGTACTTC. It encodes CASSPPDLLAGLETQYF.

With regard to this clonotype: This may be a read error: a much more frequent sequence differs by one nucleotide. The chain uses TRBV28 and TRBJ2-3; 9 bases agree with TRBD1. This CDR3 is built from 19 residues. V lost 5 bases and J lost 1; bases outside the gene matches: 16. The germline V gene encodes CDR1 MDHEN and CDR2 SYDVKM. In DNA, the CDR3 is TGTGCCAGCAGTGACCGGACAGGGGATGCAGCCAGGCGCACAGATACGCAGTATTTT. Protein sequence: CASSDRTGDAARRTDTQYF. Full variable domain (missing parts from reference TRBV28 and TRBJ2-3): DVKVTQSSRYLVKRTGEKVFLECVQDMDHENMFWYRQDPGLGLRLIYFSYDVKMKEKGDIPEGYSVSREKKERFSLILESASTNQTSMYLCASSDRTGDAARRTDTQYFGPGTRLTVL.

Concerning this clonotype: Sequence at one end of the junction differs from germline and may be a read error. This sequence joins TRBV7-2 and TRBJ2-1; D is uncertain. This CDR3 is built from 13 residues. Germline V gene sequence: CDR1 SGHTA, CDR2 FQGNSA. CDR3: CAGSPPTHNEQFF. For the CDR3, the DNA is TGTGCCGGCAGCCCTCCTACCCACAATGAGCAGTTCTTC.

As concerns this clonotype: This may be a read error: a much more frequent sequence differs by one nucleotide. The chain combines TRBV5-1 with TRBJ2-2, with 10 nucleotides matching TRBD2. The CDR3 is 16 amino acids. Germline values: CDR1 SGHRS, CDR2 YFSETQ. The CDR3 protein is CASSLTSGVNTGEPFF. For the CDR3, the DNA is TGCGCCAGCAGCTTGACTAGCGGGGTTAACACCGGGGAGCCGTTTTTT.

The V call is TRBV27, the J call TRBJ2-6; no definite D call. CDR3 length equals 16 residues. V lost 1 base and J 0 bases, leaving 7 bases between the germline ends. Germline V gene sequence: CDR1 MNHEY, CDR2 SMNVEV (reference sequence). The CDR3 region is CASSLWGSSGANVLTF. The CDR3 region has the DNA TGTGCCAGCAGTTTATGGGGTTCCTCTGGGGCCAACGTCCTGACTTTC.

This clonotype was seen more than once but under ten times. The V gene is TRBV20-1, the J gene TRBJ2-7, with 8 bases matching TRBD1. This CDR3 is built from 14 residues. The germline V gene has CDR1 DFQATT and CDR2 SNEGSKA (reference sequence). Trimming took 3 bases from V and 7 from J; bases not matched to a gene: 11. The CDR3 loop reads CSASGQGPLEEQYF. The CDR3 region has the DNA TGCAGTGCTAGCGGACAGGGCCCTTTGGAGGAGCAGTACTTC.

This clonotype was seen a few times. CDR3 sequence: CASSERELAGGFYEQYF. DNA of the CDR3: TGTGCCAGCAGTGAGCGGGAGCTAGCGGGAGGATTCTACGAGCAGTACTTC. The chain has TRBV6-1 and TRBJ2-7, with 11 bases lining up with TRBD2. The CDR3 sequence is 17 residues long. The V segment lost 3 bases and the J segment 3 bases; nucleotides outside the gene matches: 10. Germline loops: CDR1 MNHNS, CDR2 SASEGT.

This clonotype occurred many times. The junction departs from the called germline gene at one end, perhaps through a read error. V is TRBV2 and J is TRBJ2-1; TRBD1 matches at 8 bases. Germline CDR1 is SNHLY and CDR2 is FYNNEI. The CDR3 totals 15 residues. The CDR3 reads CASNEQGGWEFGQFF. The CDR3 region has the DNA TGTGCCAGCAATGAACAGGGGGGCTGGGAGTTTGGGCAGTTCTTC.

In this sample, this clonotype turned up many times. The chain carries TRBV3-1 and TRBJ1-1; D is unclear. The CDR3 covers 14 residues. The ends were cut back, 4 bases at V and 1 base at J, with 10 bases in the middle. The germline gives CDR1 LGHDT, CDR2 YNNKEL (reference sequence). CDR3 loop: CASSRRSSNTEAFF. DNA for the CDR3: TGTGCCAGCAGCCGACGGTCTTCGAACACTGAAGCTTTCTTT.

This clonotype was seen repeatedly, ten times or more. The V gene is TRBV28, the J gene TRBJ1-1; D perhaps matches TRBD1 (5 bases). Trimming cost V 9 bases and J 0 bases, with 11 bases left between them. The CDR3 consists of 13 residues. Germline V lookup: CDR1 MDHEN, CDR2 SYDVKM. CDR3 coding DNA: TGTGCCAGTGAGGGACGGATGAACACTGAAGCTTTCTTT. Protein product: CASEGRMNTEAFF.

The CDR3 region has the DNA TGCAGCGTTGCCGGTCCATCCTACAATGAGCAGTTCTTC. This codes for CSVAGPSYNEQFF. This chain links TRBV29-1 with TRBJ2-1; D is ambiguous. The CDR3 is made up of 13 amino acids. Germline assignment: CDR1 SQVTM and CDR2 ANQGSEA. Trimming left V 4 bases short and J 1 base short, with 8 bases between.

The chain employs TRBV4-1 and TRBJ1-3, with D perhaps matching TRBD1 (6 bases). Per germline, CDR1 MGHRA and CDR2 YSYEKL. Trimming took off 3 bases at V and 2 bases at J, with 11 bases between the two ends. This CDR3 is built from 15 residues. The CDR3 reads CASSHPGATGNTIYF. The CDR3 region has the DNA TGCGCCAGCAGCCATCCAGGGGCGACTGGAAACACCATATATTTT.

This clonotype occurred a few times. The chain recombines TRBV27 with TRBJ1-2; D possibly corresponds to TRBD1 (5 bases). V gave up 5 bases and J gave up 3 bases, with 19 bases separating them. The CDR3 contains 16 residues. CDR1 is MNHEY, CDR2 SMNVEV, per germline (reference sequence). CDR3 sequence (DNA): TGTGCCAGCAGTGTTTCGAAACCCAGGGACCACTATGGCTACACCTTC. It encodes CASSVSKPRDHYGYTF.

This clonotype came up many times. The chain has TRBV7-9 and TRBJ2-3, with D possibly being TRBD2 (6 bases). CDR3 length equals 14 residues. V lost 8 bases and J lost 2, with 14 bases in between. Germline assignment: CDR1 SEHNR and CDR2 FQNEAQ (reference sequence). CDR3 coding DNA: TGTGCCAGCGGGACGGGAGCCTACACAGATACGCAGTATTTT. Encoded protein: CASGTGAYTDTQYF. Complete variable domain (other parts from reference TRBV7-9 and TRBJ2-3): DTGVSQNPRHKITKRGQNVTFRCDPISEHNRLYWYRQTLGQGPEFLTYFQNEAQLEKSRLLSDRFSAERPKGSFSTLEIQRTEQGDSAMYLCASGTGAYTDTQYFGPGTRLTVL.

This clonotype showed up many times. The CDR3 region is CASSFGTQTYEQYF. CDR3 DNA sequence: TGTGCCAGCAGTTTTGGGACGCAGACCTACGAGCAGTACTTC. The V and J genes are TRBV12-3 or TRBV12-4 and TRBJ2-7; the D call may be TRBD1 or TRBD2 (5 bases each). V was trimmed by 3 bases and J by 2 bases, leaving 11 bases between them. CDR3 length: 14 amino acids.

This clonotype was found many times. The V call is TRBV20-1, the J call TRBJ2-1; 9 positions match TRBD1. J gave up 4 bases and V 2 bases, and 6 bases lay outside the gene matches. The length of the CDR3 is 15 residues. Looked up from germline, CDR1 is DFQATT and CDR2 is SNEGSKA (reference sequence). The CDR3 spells CSARSGTGIYNEQFF. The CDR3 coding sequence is TGCAGTGCTAGATCCGGGACAGGGATTTACAATGAGCAGTTCTTC.

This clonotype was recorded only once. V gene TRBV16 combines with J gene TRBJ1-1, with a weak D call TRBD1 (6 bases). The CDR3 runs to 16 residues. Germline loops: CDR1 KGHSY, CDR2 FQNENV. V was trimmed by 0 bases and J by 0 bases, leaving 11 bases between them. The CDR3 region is CASSQSPGAMNTEAFF. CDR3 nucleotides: TGTGCCAGCAGCCAATCCCCAGGGGCAATGAACACTGAAGCTTTCTTT.

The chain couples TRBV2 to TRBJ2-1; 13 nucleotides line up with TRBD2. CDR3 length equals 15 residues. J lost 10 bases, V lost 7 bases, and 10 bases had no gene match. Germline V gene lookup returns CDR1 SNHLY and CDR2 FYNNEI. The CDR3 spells CASKIGLAGALEQFF. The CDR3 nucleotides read TGTGCCAGCAAAATAGGACTAGCGGGAGCTTTGGAGCAGTTCTTC.